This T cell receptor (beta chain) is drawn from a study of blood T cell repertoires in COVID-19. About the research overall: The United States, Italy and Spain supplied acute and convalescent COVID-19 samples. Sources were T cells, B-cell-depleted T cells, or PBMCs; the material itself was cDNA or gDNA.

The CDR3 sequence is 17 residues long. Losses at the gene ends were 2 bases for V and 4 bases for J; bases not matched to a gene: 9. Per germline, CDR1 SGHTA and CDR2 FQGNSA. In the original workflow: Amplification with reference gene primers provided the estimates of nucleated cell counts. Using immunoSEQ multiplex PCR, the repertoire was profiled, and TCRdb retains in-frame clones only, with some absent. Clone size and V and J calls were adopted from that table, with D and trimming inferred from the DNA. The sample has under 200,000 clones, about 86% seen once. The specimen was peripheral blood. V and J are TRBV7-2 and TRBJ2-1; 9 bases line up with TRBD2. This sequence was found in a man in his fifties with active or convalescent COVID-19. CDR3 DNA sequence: TGTGCCAGCAGCTTAAACCTAGCGGGGTCCTATTACAATGAGCAGTTCTTC. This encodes CASSLNLAGSYYNEQFF.